This T cell receptor beta chain was captured in a study of control samples from healthy donors and cancer patients. Generated by immunoSEQ multiplex PCR, the TCRdb table keeps only in-frame clones and is missing some. The sample consists of 100,000 to 150,000 clones, around nine tenths of them appearing once. The ends were cut back, 1 base at V and 0 bases at J, with 15 bases in the middle. The CDR3 has 17 amino acids. Germline V gives CDR1 LGHDT, CDR2 YNNKEL (reference sequence). V is TRBV3-1 (or the pseudogene TRBV3-2) and J is TRBJ1-2; TRBD1 is a possible D gene (6 bases). What was sequenced was blood. The sequence was obtained from a man aged 18 to 29 in good health. The CDR3 region has the DNA TGTGCCAGCAGCCAAGGGATAGGGGGGGGAGCTAACTATGGCTACACCTTC. Translated, it gives CASSQGIGGGANYGYTF.